This T cell receptor beta chain stems from a study of glioma-infiltrating T cells. Regarding the study as a whole: Gliomas, especially low-grade, showed above-expected tissue-blood divergence; non-neoplastic patients showed below. Only very few CDR3 sequences appeared in both tissue and blood.

Losses at the gene ends were 4 bases for V and 9 bases for J; bases not matched to a gene: 18. The CDR3 has 18 amino acids. Germline CDR1 and CDR2: LGHDT and YNNKEL (reference sequence). There are a few counts of this clonotype. The target antigen is unknown. TCR alpha and beta CDR3 regions were amplified from RNA using iRepertoire nested multiplex PCR. Input was roughly 95-450 ng of tissue mRNA or PBMC total RNA. Using its own MiXCR run on the multiplex PCR reads, TCRdb lists one record per CDR3 protein. The table lists tens of thousands of distinct CDR3 sequences, about 23% of them singletons. This TCR was recovered from a human donor with low-grade glioma or glioblastoma, undergoing nonglioma brain surgery, or in good health (not recorded which). The V gene is TRBV3-1, the J gene TRBJ2-1, with 10 bases that match TRBD2. The source material was glioma tissue, nonneoplastic brain tissue, or PBMCs (not recorded which). CDR3 amino acids: CASSPFGVAGGQRIEQFF. CDR3 coding DNA: TGTGCCAGCAGCCCCTTCGGGGTAGCGGGGGGCCAGCGGATTGAGCAGTTCTTC.